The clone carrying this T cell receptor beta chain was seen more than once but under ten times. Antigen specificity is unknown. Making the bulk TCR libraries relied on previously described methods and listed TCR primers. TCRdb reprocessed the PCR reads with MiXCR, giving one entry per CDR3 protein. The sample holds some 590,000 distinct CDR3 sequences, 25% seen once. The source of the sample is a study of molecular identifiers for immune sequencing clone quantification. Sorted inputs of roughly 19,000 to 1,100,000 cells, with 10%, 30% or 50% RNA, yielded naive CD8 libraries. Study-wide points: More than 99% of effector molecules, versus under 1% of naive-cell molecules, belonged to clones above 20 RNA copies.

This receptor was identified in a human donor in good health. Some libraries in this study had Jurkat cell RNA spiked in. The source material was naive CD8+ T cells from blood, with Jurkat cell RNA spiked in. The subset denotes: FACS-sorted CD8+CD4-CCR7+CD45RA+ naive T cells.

CDR3 region: CASSYSPPGANQPQHF. DNA of the CDR3: TGTGCCAGCAGTTACTCTCCTCCGGGGGCAAATCAGCCCCAGCATTTT. The chain has TRBV6-5 and TRBJ1-5; tentative D call: TRBD1 (6 bases). The germline gives CDR1 MNHEY, CDR2 SVGAGI. The CDR3 is 16 residues long. The ends were cut back, 0 bases at V and 4 bases at J, with 13 bases in the middle.